This note documents a single TCR beta chain sequence. Its antigen remains unknown. It was with 60 Vbeta and 13 Jbeta primers that the PCR ran. In the authors' methods: An analysis that came later counted roughly 80 million unique TCR beta chains, roughly 11 million shared. TCRdb keeps only in-frame clones here, not all; method: immunoSEQ multiplex PCR. The V and J calls and clone size were taken over from that table, and D and trimming were inferred from the DNA. The repertoire holds around 160,000 clones, with 60% to 85% as singletons. These data come from a study of cytomegalovirus exposure and HLA in healthy donors. Study results and caveats: According to an earlier analysis, most TCR beta V segments yielded productive rearrangements about 87% or about 30% of the time. TCR beta chain V- and J-gene trimming was linked, in a later analysis, to a missense variant in DCLRE1C.

Healthy bone marrow donors supplied every sample. Germline-derived CDR1 and CDR2 are MNHEY and SVGAGI. The junction had 3 bases not matched to a gene; V was cut back by 1 base and J by 5 bases. The CDR3 totals 14 residues. Source material: PBMCs. This clonotype originated in a middle-aged man in good health and CMV-seropositive. The genes are TRBV6-5 and TRBJ1-1, with 8 bases fitting TRBD1. The CDR3 loop is CASSYWTGKTEAFF. The CDR3 DNA follows: TGTGCCAGCAGTTACTGGACAGGGAAAACTGAAGCTTTCTTT.